This TCR beta chain is from a study of CD8 T cells in ankylosing spondylitis. Study-wide points: As reported, disease-linked clones showed significant enrichment in matched ankylosing spondylitis synovial fluid. Before this, some motif variants had been reported in reactive arthritis synovial fluid and blood. Roughly eight highly homologous variants made up a TCR beta motif that seemed to typify ankylosing spondylitis blood.

V lost 5 bases, J lost 5 bases, and 16 bases lay in between. Germline loops: CDR1 SGHRS, CDR2 YFSETQ. This CDR3 is built from 14 residues. In this sample, this clonotype turned up many times. The target antigen is unknown. The authors made TCR beta libraries by quantitative 5'-RACE with molecular barcodes. MiXCR, applied by TCRdb to the 5' RACE reads, yields one record per CDR3 protein. The sample lists some 120,000 distinct CDR3 sequences, about 13% seen once, with 3% in the top ten. The rearrangement joins TRBV5-1 to TRBJ2-5, with a tentative D call TRBD1 (6 bases). The sequence was obtained from a female donor with ankylosing spondylitis or in good health (not recorded which). Input material: blood, either unsorted or a sorted T cell fraction (not recorded which). CDR3 in DNA: TGCGCCAGCAGTATGGACAGCCTCGGGGAGACCCAGTACTTC. It encodes CASSMDSLGETQYF.